The rows below give T cell receptor beta chains drawn from one sample of a study of OX40 agonist ivuxolimab in advanced cancers. TCRdb keeps only in-frame clones here, not all; method: immunoSEQ multiplex PCR. The table lists over 30,000 clones, 84% of them singletons. Source: CD4+ or CD8+ T cells sorted from blood, taken in a trial of the OX40 agonist ivuxolimab. These receptors all come from an adult with an advanced solid tumor such as melanoma, head and neck, liver or kidney cancer. Each CDR3 is given with its conserved first and last residue. Fields, in order: V gene, clone size, J gene, D gene, CDR3 protein, CDR3 DNA. A D gene is named only where the DNA matches it firmly. Clone size is shown for a subset of rows, as once, few, many or a class of expanded clone.

TRBV11-3	.	TRBJ2-7	.	CASSLRGWHEQYF	TGTGCCAGCAGCTTACGCGGGTGGCACGAGCAGTACTTC
TRBV7-9	.	TRBJ2-6	.	CASSLQGGLANVLTF	TGTGCCAGCAGCTTGCAGGGAGGTTTAGCCAACGTCCTGACTTTC
TRBV6-1	.	TRBJ2-1	TRBD1	CASSSGQGNYNEQFF	TGTGCCAGCAGTAGTGGACAGGGGAACTACAATGAGCAGTTCTTC
TRBV9	.	TRBJ2-5	.	CASTPQGGGKWETQYF	TGTGCCAGCACCCCCCAGGGTGGCGGAAAATGGGAGACCCAGTACTTC
TRBV11-2	.	TRBJ2-1	.	CASSPTLQVYNEQFF	TGTGCCAGCAGCCCGACACTCCAAGTCTACAATGAGCAGTTCTTC
TRBV11-2	.	TRBJ1-5	.	CASSLKRGINQPQHF	TGTGCCAGCAGCTTAAAGCGGGGAATCAATCAGCCCCAGCATTTT
TRBV5-4	.	TRBJ1-3	TRBD1	CASSPTGVGNTIYF	TGTGCCAGCAGCCCGACAGGGGTAGGAAACACCATATATTTT
TRBV5-4	.	TRBJ2-3	TRBD2	CASSLEAGGGTDTQYF	TGTGCCAGCAGCTTGGAAGCGGGAGGGGGCACAGATACGCAGTATTTT
TRBV19	.	TRBJ1-1	TRBD1	CASSITGTGPMNTEAFF	TGTGCCAGTAGTATCACCGGGACAGGCCCCATGAACACTGAAGCTTTCTTT
TRBV15	.	TRBJ2-6	.	CATSRIWSGANVLTF	TGTGCCACCAGCAGAATTTGGTCTGGGGCCAACGTCCTGACTTTC
TRBV7-9	.	TRBJ2-7	TRBD2	CASSLVGGGPSYEQYF	TGTGCCAGCAGCTTAGTGGGGGGAGGGCCCTCCTACGAGCAGTACTTC
TRBV6-1	.	TRBJ1-1	.	CASSEDRVDWGTEAFF	TGTGCCAGCAGTGAAGACAGGGTGGATTGGGGCACTGAAGCTTTCTTT
TRBV7-3	once	TRBJ2-7	TRBD2	CASSPTGLAPYEQYF	TGTGCCAGCAGCCCCACAGGACTAGCTCCCTACGAGCAGTACTTC
TRBV19	.	TRBJ2-7	.	CASSIGGGDEQYF	TGTGCCAGTAGTATAGGAGGGGGAGACGAGCAGTACTTC
TRBV11-2	.	TRBJ2-3	.	CASSSPRHRGLKYF	TGTGCCAGCAGCTCCCCTCGACATCGCGGCCTTAAGTATTTT
TRBV11-2	.	TRBJ2-7	TRBD1	CASSLGTGGSYEQYF	TGTGCCAGCAGCTTAGGGACAGGAGGATCCTACGAGCAGTACTTC
TRBV29-1	.	TRBJ1-6	.	CSVARDVGSPLHF	TGCAGCGTTGCGAGGGATGTAGGGTCACCCCTCCACTTT
TRBV5-1	.	TRBJ2-2	TRBD2	CASSPGTSGAGELFF	TGCGCCAGCAGCCCTGGGACTAGCGGGGCCGGGGAGCTGTTTTTT
TRBV6-6	.	TRBJ2-1	TRBD1	CASSPGQGYNEQFF	TGTGCCAGCAGTCCCGGACAGGGGTACAATGAGCAGTTCTTC
TRBV21-1	.	TRBJ2-1	.	CASSPRTSGIYNEQFF	TGTGCCAGCAGCCCCCGGACTAGCGGGATCTACAATGAGCAGTTCTTC
TRBV7-2	.	TRBJ2-3	TRBD1	CASSRDPGQGRDTQYF	TGTGCCAGCAGCCGCGATCCGGGACAGGGAAGAGATACGCAGTATTTT
TRBV19	.	TRBJ2-1	.	CASSLRGANNEQFF	TGTGCCAGTAGCCTCAGGGGGGCTAACAATGAGCAGTTCTTC
TRBV2	.	TRBJ1-6	TRBD1	CASGDRVNSPLHF	TGTGCTAGCGGGGACAGGGTTAATTCACCCCTCCACTTT
TRBV5-6	.	TRBJ2-2	.	CASSLPGELFF	TGTGCCAGCAGCTTGCCCGGGGAGCTGTTTTTT
TRBV11-2	.	TRBJ1-1	TRBD1	CASSLGQGGEAFF	TGTGCCAGCAGCTTAGGACAGGGTGGTGAAGCTTTCTTT
TRBV5-1	.	TRBJ2-5	TRBD1	CASSPGQGRETQYF	TGCGCCAGCAGCCCGGGACAGGGCCGGGAGACCCAGTACTTC
TRBV14	.	TRBJ2-1	.	CASSQGGGGEQFF	TGTGCCAGCAGCCAAGGAGGGGGGGGTGAGCAGTTCTTC
TRBV2	.	TRBJ2-7	.	CASSESAVSYEQYF	TGTGCCAGCAGTGAATCGGCAGTCTCCTACGAGCAGTACTTC
TRBV6-5	.	TRBJ2-7	TRBD1	CASSRQGGAYEQYF	TGTGCCAGCAGTCGACAGGGGGGAGCCTACGAGCAGTACTTC
TRBV7-2	.	TRBJ2-2	TRBD2	CASSLASLSGGALGAGELFF	TGTGCCAGCAGCTTAGCTTCCCTCAGCGGGGGGGCCTTAGGGGCCGGGGAGCTGTTTTTT
TRBV19	.	TRBJ1-5	.	CASSIDGRNQPQHF	TGTGCCAGTAGTATCGACGGCCGCAATCAGCCCCAGCATTTT
TRBV5-4	.	TRBJ1-1	TRBD1	CASSPEGTVNTEAFF	TGTGCCAGCAGCCCAGAGGGGACAGTGAACACTGAAGCTTTCTTT
TRBV7-9	.	TRBJ1-5	.	CASSLEGGSQPQHF	TGTGCCAGCAGCTTAGAAGGGGGGAGTCAGCCCCAGCATTTT
TRBV7-3	.	TRBJ2-7	TRBD1	CASSPDRDPYEQYF	TGTGCCAGCAGCCCCGACAGGGACCCCTACGAGCAGTACTTC
TRBV19	.	TRBJ2-7	.	CASSIVSSRAYEQYF	TGTGCCAGTAGTATAGTGTCTAGTCGAGCCTACGAGCAGTACTTC
TRBV9	.	TRBJ1-1	.	CASSLSPNTEAFF	TGTGCCAGCAGCCTATCACCGAACACTGAAGCTTTCTTT
TRBV29-1	.	TRBJ2-3	.	CSVETVQGHSTDTQYF	TGCAGCGTTGAAACGGTACAGGGTCATAGCACAGATACGCAGTATTTT
TRBV30	few	TRBJ1-5	.	CAWKGTGSESQHF	TGTGCCTGGAAAGGGACGGGAAGTGAGTCCCAGCATTTT